These 11 T cell receptor beta chains originate from one sample sequenced in a study of blood T cells in healthy people across ages (dated by TCRdb to between 2015 and 2016). The library was made by 5' RACE. Instrument on record: Illumina HiSeq 2500. The second PCR ran for roughly 7 to 11 cycles and used a J-beta primer mix along with a sample-barcoded 5' primer. The raw public reads went through TCRdb reprocessing: fastp at Q25, MiXCR clone calling, in-frame beta chains kept. For every CDR3 protein sequence, its rows merge into one entry that carries the most common genes and DNA. The sample contains around 990,000 distinct CDR3 sequences, under 30% of them found a single time. The top ten clonotypes cover approximately 0.71% of the sample. In addition, the sample was reused for a study of T cells of mothers and their children.

Sequenced material: blood. Every receptor here comes from a girl aged 2-10 years in good health.

V and J are TRBV9 and TRBJ2-5; D unclear. V was cut by 0 bases and J by 9 bases, with 12 bases left in between. Germline CDR1 reads SGDLS; CDR2 reads YYNGEE. This CDR3 comprises 13 residues. CDR3 loop: CASSVGSDTPQYF. CDR3 bases: TGTGCCAGCAGCGTAGGGAGCGATACGCCCCAGTACTTC.

As for this clonotype: Here the CDR3 omits its conserved ending phenylalanine or tryptophan, so a read error is the likely source. The chain joins TRBV4-2 to TRBJ2-2; 7 bases are a match to TRBD2. The V and J ends lost 8 bases and 4 bases, in that order; junction bases with no gene match: 10. Germline-derived CDR1 and CDR2 are LGHNA and YNFKEQ. The CDR3 extends over 15 amino acids. The CDR3 reads CASRGSLVVTGELFL. As DNA, the CDR3 is TGTGCCAGCCGCGGGAGTTTAGTTGTCACCGGGGAGCTGTTTCTT.

The V call is TRBV6-1, the J call TRBJ2-5, with D unclear. The CDR3 spans 13 residues. Trimming left V 3 bases short and J 1 base short, with 6 bases between. Germline CDR1 MNHNS, CDR2 SASEGT. CDR3 in DNA: TGTGCCAGCAGTGATACGGTCCAAGAGACCCAGTACTTC. Protein: CASSDTVQETQYF.

The chain has TRBV27 and TRBJ2-5; D is uncertain. The V gene's germline CDR1 is MNHEY and CDR2 SMNVEV (reference sequence). The CDR3 runs 15 residues. Trimming pared 0 bases from V and 7 bases from J, leaving 15 bases between. CDR3 sequence reads: CASSLSDGRLGTQYF. The CDR3 DNA reads TGTGCCAGCAGTTTATCGGACGGCCGCTTGGGGACCCAGTACTTC.

This clonotype was seen only once. The J gene is TRBJ2-5, the V gene TRBV9; 11 nucleotides line up with TRBD2. Germline V gives CDR1 SGDLS, CDR2 YYNGEE. V was pared by 3 bases and J by 0 bases, with 7 bases of the junction left unmatched. This CDR3 is 17 amino acids long. The CDR3 coding sequence is TGTGCCAGCAGCGGGGGACTAGCGGACAACGACCAAGAGACCCAGTACTTC. This codes for CASSGGLADNDQETQYF.

The rearrangement joins TRBV4-3 to TRBJ1-1; D is undetermined. Germline V gene sequence: CDR1 LGHNA, CDR2 YSLEER. V was cut by 4 bases and J by 4 bases, with 19 bases left in between. The CDR3 sequence is 16 residues long. The DNA for the CDR3 is TGCGCCAGCAGCCCAGATAGGAGTCTTGGAGGCACTGAAGCTTTCTTT. Translation: CASSPDRSLGGTEAFF.

Only a few counts were recorded for this clonotype. This chain links TRBV2 with TRBJ2-5, with D possibly TRBD2 on 5 matching bases. Matching the DNA end better, TRBJ2-7 makes the J call doubtful. Germline loops: CDR1 SNHLY, CDR2 FYNNEI. CDR3 length: 11 residues. The CDR3 sequence: CASRTSGEQYF. The DNA of the CDR3 is TGTGCCAGCAGAACCAGCGGCGAGCAGTACTTC.

Here the CDR3 DNA reads TGTGCCAGCACCCCTGGGGAGGAGCAGTTCTTC. Protein product: CASTPGEEQFF. The chain employs TRBV12-3 or TRBV12-4 and TRBJ2-5, with a possible D match to TRBD2 (5 bases). The J call may be wrong; the DNA end is better matched by TRBJ2-1. The CDR3 sequence is 11 residues long.

The V gene is TRBV7-2, the J gene TRBJ2-5, with no clear D. TRBJ2-7 explains the end of the DNA better; the J call may be wrong. This CDR3 region has 14 residues. Looked up from germline, CDR1 is SGHTA and CDR2 is FQGNSA. The CDR3 bases are TGTGCCAGCAGAGAGAACGGACCCTGGTACGAGCAGTACTTC. It specifies CASRENGPWYEQYF.

This clonotype was found a few times. DNA for the CDR3: TGTGCCAGCTGTCCGGGACCGGATACGCAGTATTTT. Amino acids: CASCPGPDTQYF. This chain uses TRBV6-1 with TRBJ2-3; the D call may be TRBD1 or TRBD2 (5 bases each). This CDR3 is built from 12 residues. Germline CDR1 and CDR2: MNHNS and SASEGT. V was pared by 8 bases and J by 6 bases, with 12 bases between.

The sample holds a few counts of this clonotype. The rearrangement joins TRBV6-5 to TRBJ2-1; 12 nucleotides align to TRBD2. From germline, CDR1 is MNHEY and CDR2 SVGAGI. This CDR3 is 20 amino acids long. V lost 0 bases to trimming and J lost 7 bases; unmatched junction nucleotides: 16. The CDR3, as DNA: TGTGCCAGCAGTTACTCGAGTTTGTCGGCTAGCGGGGGGGCAATGAATGAGCAGTTCTTC. It specifies CASSYSSLSASGGAMNEQFF.